This is a list of T cell receptor beta chains from one sample in a study of cytomegalovirus exposure and HLA in healthy donors. The repertoire was sequenced with immunoSEQ multiplex PCR; TCRdb's copy has only in-frame clones and lacks some. The sample shows around 74,000 clones, and roughly 5.1% sits with its ten largest clones. What was sequenced was PBMCs. The origin of the receptors is a man under 40 in good health and CMV-seronegative. CDR3s include the opening cysteine and the closing phenylalanine or tryptophan. The D gene is left open where the match is weak.

15	TRBV5-1	TRBJ2-1	NA	CASSLVGSSYNEQFF	TGCGCCAGCAGCTTGGTCGGGAGCTCCTACAATGAGCAGTTCTTC
13	TRBV5-4	TRBJ1-1	TRBD1	CASRGTADTEAFF	TGTGCCAGCAGGGGGACAGCGGACACTGAAGCTTTCTTT
16	TRBV19	TRBJ1-5	TRBD1	CATGTGPIGNYQPQHF	TGTGCCACCGGGACAGGGCCTATTGGGAATTATCAGCCCCAGCATTTT
15	TRBV6-4	TRBJ2-3	TRBD2	CASSDTSGITDTQYF	TGTGCCAGCAGTGACACTAGCGGGATCACAGATACGCAGTATTTT
14	TRBV25-1	TRBJ1-1	TRBD1	CASSDYRGATEAFF	TGTGCCAGCAGTGACTACAGGGGAGCCACTGAAGCTTTCTTT
14	TRBV5-1	TRBJ1-2	NA	CASSSAGDSYGYTF	TGCGCCAGCAGTTCAGCAGGGGATAGCTATGGCTACACCTTC
16	TRBV5-1	TRBJ2-1	TRBD2	CASSGRTSGNYNEQFF	TGCGCCAGCAGCGGGCGGACTAGCGGGAACTACAATGAGCAGTTCTTC
13	TRBV13	TRBJ2-1	NA	CASSFESDNEQFF	TGTGCCAGCAGCTTTGAGTCGGACAATGAGCAGTTCTTC
16	TRBV19	TRBJ1-2	NA	CASSAGPRGTNYGYTF	TGTGCCAGTAGTGCGGGACCGCGAGGCACTAACTATGGCTACACCTTC
14	TRBV5-1	TRBJ2-7	NA	CASSITLATGKQYF	TGCGCCAGCAGCATAACGCTTGCGACAGGAAAGCAGTACTTC
16	TRBV5-1	TRBJ1-1	TRBD1	CASSWGQGGWGTEAFF	TGCGCCAGCAGCTGGGGCCAGGGGGGCTGGGGCACTGAAGCTTTCTTT